One and the same sample provided the 8 T cell receptor beta chains below, sequenced in a study of patients and donors after allogeneic stem cell transplantation. TCRdb reprocessed the RT-PCR reads via MiXCR and lists one record per CDR3 protein. The sample contains hundreds of thousands of distinct CDR3 sequences, under 20% of which appear only once. The sample taken for sequencing was blood, either unsorted or a sorted T cell fraction (not recorded which). These receptors all stem from a human donor who was either an allogeneic HSCT recipient or a stem cell or donor lymphocyte infusion donor (not recorded which). It is not recorded whose cells these are; they may come from a transplant donor.

The V gene is TRBV7-9, the J gene TRBJ2-7; D unresolved. The germline V gene encodes CDR1 SEHNR and CDR2 FQNEAQ (reference sequence). The V end lost 3 bases, the J end lost 3 bases, and 6 bases lay between the germline ends. The CDR3 sequence is 12 residues long. CDR3 in DNA: TGTGCCAGCAGCTTTACCGACTACGAGCAGTACTTC. Protein sequence: CASSFTDYEQYF.

The chain employs TRBV12-3 or TRBV12-4 and TRBJ2-5, with 7 bases identical to TRBD1. J was trimmed by 3 bases and V by 5 bases; bases with no gene match: 9. The CDR3 totals 15 residues. The DNA for the CDR3 is TGTGCCAGCAGTCCTACCAACGACAGGGAAGAGACCCAGTACTTC. Amino acid sequence: CASSPTNDREETQYF.

As concerns this clonotype: The junction departs from germline at one end; a sequencing error may be responsible. The rearrangement joins TRBV4-3 to TRBJ1-5; 8 bases fit TRBD1. The V gene's germline CDR1 is LGHNA and CDR2 YSLEER. The length of the CDR3 is 14 residues. CDR3 amino acids: CTSSPDRGNQPQHF. DNA of the CDR3: TGCACCAGCAGCCCGGACAGGGGCAATCAGCCCCAGCATTTT.

This chain joins TRBV30 and TRBJ1-5, with D possibly matching TRBD1 (6 bases). This CDR3 region has 15 residues. V shed 2 bases and J shed 6 bases, with 17 bases lying between them. CDR1 GTSNPN and CDR2 SVGIG come from the germline V gene (reference sequence). CDR3 sequence (DNA): TGTGCCTGGAGTCCCTGGGGGCGCGACTCTCAGCCCCAGCATTTT. Its protein is CAWSPWGRDSQPQHF.

This clonotype has a single count. The J gene is TRBJ2-1, the V gene TRBV5-1, with unresolved D. The length of the CDR3 is 15 residues. V gave up 0 bases and J gave up 12 bases, with 19 bases separating them. Germline CDR1 and CDR2: SGHRS and YFSETQ. The DNA of the CDR3 is TGCGCCAGCAGCTTGGGTACAACCGACCCAAGAGGGCAGTTCTTC. Residues: CASSLGTTDPRGQFF.

The rearrangement joins TRBV5-6 to TRBJ1-1; D is ambiguous. The CDR3 covers 14 residues. Trimming took off 0 bases at V and 3 bases at J, with 9 bases between the two ends. Germline V gives CDR1 SGHDT, CDR2 YYEEEE. The CDR3 here is CASSLGGGHTEAFF. Here the CDR3 DNA reads TGTGCCAGCAGCTTGGGAGGTGGCCACACTGAAGCTTTCTTT.

The chain uses TRBV6-4 and TRBJ1-1; D perhaps matches TRBD1 (6 bases). CDR3 length equals 15 residues. Germline CDR1 reads MRHNA; CDR2 reads SNTAGT. Between the trimmed V and J ends, which lost 6 bases and 1 base, there was a span of 15 bases. This CDR3 reads CASRITSGQNTEAFF. As DNA, the CDR3 is TGTGCCAGCAGGATAACTTCGGGACAGAACACTGAAGCTTTCTTT.

This clonotype was observed a few times. The chain links TRBV12-3 or TRBV12-4 to TRBJ2-3; D not certain. The CDR3 loop spans 11 amino acids. With 8 bases removed from V and 4 bases from J, the gap between germline ends came to 7 bases. As DNA, the CDR3 is TGTGCCAGCGGATTTGCAGATACGCAGTATTTT. Translated, it gives CASGFADTQYF.